The rows below give T cell receptor beta chains drawn from one sample of a study of response to subunit inactivated influenza vaccine. TCRdb processed the RT-PCR reads anew with MiXCR; each CDR3 protein has one entry. The table shows approximately 500,000 distinct CDR3 sequences, with 14% occurring only once. The material was PBMCs from blood, obtained 11 to 12 days after vaccination. Source of these receptors: a man aged 50 to 60 who received an inactivated influenza vaccine. CDR3s include the opening cysteine and the closing phenylalanine or tryptophan. Fields, in order: clone size, V gene, J gene, D gene, CDR3 protein, CDR3 DNA. The D gene is left open where the match is weak. The size entry is marked missing in some rows and otherwise reads once, few, many or a size class.

clone_size: NA; v_call: TRBV11-2; j_call: TRBJ2-7; d_call: NA; cdr3_aa: CASSRGGEYEQYF; cdr3_nt: TGTGCCAGCAGCCGTGGGGGTGAATACGAGCAGTACTTC
clone_size: few; v_call: TRBV10-2; j_call: TRBJ2-5; d_call: NA; cdr3_aa: CATLQPGSEQETQYF; cdr3_nt: TGCGCCACCTTACAGCCGGGATCGGAGCAAGAGACCCAGTACTTC
clone_size: NA; v_call: TRBV28; j_call: TRBJ2-1; d_call: NA; cdr3_aa: CASRDRQNYNEQFF; cdr3_nt: TGTGCCAGCAGGGACCGACAGAACTACAATGAGCAGTTCTTC
clone_size: few; v_call: TRBV5-6; j_call: TRBJ2-3; d_call: TRBD2; cdr3_aa: CASSLTLADYTDTQYF; cdr3_nt: TGTGCCAGCAGCTTGACACTAGCGGATTACACAGATACGCAGTATTTT
clone_size: few; v_call: TRBV4-2; j_call: TRBJ2-7; d_call: NA; cdr3_aa: CASSQDTGHYYEQYF; cdr3_nt: TGTGCCAGCAGCCAAGATACAGGACACTACTACGAGCAGTACTTC
clone_size: many; v_call: TRBV25-1; j_call: TRBJ2-7; d_call: TRBD1; cdr3_aa: CASSPRTGGLYEQYF; cdr3_nt: TGTGCCAGCAGTCCCCGGACAGGGGGTCTATACGAGCAGTACTTC
clone_size: many; v_call: TRBV7-2; j_call: TRBJ1-4; d_call: NA; cdr3_aa: CASSVRATNEKLFF; cdr3_nt: TGTGCCAGCAGTGTAAGAGCAACTAATGAAAAACTGTTTTTT
clone_size: many; v_call: TRBV18; j_call: TRBJ2-5; d_call: NA; cdr3_aa: CASSPQQETQYF; cdr3_nt: TGTGCCAGCTCACCCCAACAAGAGACCCAGTACTTC
clone_size: NA; v_call: TRBV5-1; j_call: TRBJ2-1; d_call: NA; cdr3_aa: CASSQGADYNEQFF; cdr3_nt: TGCGCCAGCAGCCAAGGGGCCGACTACAATGAGCAGTTCTTC
clone_size: few; v_call: TRBV15; j_call: TRBJ1-5; d_call: NA; cdr3_aa: CATSRDQQSGDQPQHF; cdr3_nt: TGTGCCACCAGCAGAGATCAACAGTCGGGGGATCAGCCCCAGCATTTT
clone_size: few; v_call: TRBV10-3; j_call: TRBJ2-7; d_call: TRBD2; cdr3_aa: CAMAPGLADYEQYF; cdr3_nt: TGTGCCATGGCGCCCGGACTAGCTGACTACGAGCAGTACTTC
clone_size: few; v_call: TRBV30; j_call: TRBJ1-1; d_call: NA; cdr3_aa: CAWTGSVGTEAFF; cdr3_nt: TGTGCCTGGACGGGATCCGTAGGGACTGAAGCTTTCTTT
clone_size: few; v_call: TRBV9; j_call: TRBJ2-1; d_call: TRBD2; cdr3_aa: CASSVRAGMGEQFF; cdr3_nt: TGTGCCAGCAGCGTCAGAGCGGGAATGGGAGAGCAGTTCTTC
clone_size: NA; v_call: TRBV6-2/TRBV6-3; j_call: TRBJ2-1; d_call: NA; cdr3_aa: CASSYSGSLADNEQFF; cdr3_nt: TGTGCCAGCAGTTACTCGGGATCACTAGCAGACAATGAGCAGTTCTTC
clone_size: many; v_call: TRBV5-1; j_call: TRBJ2-5; d_call: TRBD1; cdr3_aa: CASSLGQGAETQYF; cdr3_nt: TGCGCCAGCAGCTTGGGACAGGGGGCAGAGACCCAGTACTTC